The rows below give T cell receptor beta chains drawn from one sample of a study of T-cell memory formation after mild COVID-19. One entry per CDR3 protein results from TCRdb running MiXCR on the 5' RACE reads. This repertoire shows roughly 410,000 distinct CDR3 sequences, roughly a quarter found once; its top ten account for roughly 8.9%. The material sequenced was PBMCs or a T cell subset sorted from them (not recorded which). The receptors were sampled from an adult woman who had mild COVID-19 (a few samples of this study predate the infection). Cell type and time point are not known. Each CDR3 is given with its conserved first and last residue. A D gene is named only where the DNA matches it firmly. A row's size may be missing; if present it is once, few, many or a size class.

TRBJ1-1 - - TRBV7-6 TGTGCCAGCCGGGCAGGGAGGTCGAACACTGAAGCTTTCTTT CASRAGRSNTEAFF
TRBJ2-1 few TRBD2 TRBV20-1 TGCAGTGCTTATCGACTAGCGGGGGGGCGCAATGAGCAGTTCTTC CSAYRLAGGRNEQFF
TRBJ2-5 - - TRBV7-2 TGTGCCAGCAGCCCCGACTTAAAAGAGACCCAGTACTTC CASSPDLKETQYF
TRBJ2-1 - - TRBV24-1 TGTGCCACCAGTGATTTGCGCAGGGACAATGAGCAGTTCTTC CATSDLRRDNEQFF
TRBJ1-2 - - TRBV10-3 TGTGCCATCAGTGATCCGGGGTATGGCTACACCTTC CAISDPGYGYTF
TRBJ2-1 few TRBD2 TRBV12-3/TRBV12-4 TGTGCCAGCACCCTTAGCGGGAGTAAGAATGAGCAGTTCTTC CASTLSGSKNEQFF
TRBJ1-1 few - TRBV7-6 TGTGCCAGCAGCAATGAGAGGGAGTCCACAGCTTTCTTT CASSNERESTAFF
TRBJ2-5 few TRBD2 TRBV5-1 TGCGCCAGCAGCTTTACAGGACTAGCGGCACAAGAGACCCAGTACTTC CASSFTGLAAQETQYF
TRBJ1-1 - - TRBV29-1 TGCAGCGTTGATGGTGTAGCGAGCACTGAAGCTTTCTTT CSVDGVASTEAFF
TRBJ2-3 many TRBD1 TRBV4-1 TGCGCCAGCAGCAGCGAAGACAGGGTGGTGGGTACGCAGTATTTT CASSSEDRVVGTQYF
TRBJ2-7 - - TRBV12-3/TRBV12-4 TGTGCCAGCAGTTTACATTCAGGGGATTACGAGCAGTACTTC CASSLHSGDYEQYF
TRBJ2-5 few TRBD2 TRBV12-3/TRBV12-4 TGTGCCAGCAGTAACGGGACTAGTAAAGAGACCCAGTACTTC CASSNGTSKETQYF
TRBJ2-1 - TRBD2 TRBV29-1 TGCAGCGTTGGACGCGGACTAGCGGGGGGTGGTGAGCAGTTCTTC CSVGRGLAGGGEQFF